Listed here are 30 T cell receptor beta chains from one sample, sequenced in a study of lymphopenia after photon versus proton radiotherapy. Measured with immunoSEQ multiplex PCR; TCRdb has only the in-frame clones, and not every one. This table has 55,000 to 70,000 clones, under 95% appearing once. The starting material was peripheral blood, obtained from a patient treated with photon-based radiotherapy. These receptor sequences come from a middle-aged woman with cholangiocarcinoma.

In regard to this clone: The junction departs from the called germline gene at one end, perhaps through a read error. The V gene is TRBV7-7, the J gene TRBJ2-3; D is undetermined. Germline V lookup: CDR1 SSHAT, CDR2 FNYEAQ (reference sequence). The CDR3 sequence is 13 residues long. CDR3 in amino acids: CASSRDFTDTQYF. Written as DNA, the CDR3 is TGTGCTAGCAGCCGCGACTTCACAGATACGCAGTATTTT.

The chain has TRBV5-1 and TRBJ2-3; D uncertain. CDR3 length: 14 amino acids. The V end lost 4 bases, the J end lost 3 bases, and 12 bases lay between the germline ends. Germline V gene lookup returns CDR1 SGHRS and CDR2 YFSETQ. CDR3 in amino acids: CASSDLSSTDTQYF. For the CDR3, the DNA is TGCGCCAGCAGCGACCTCAGCTCAACAGATACGCAGTATTTT.

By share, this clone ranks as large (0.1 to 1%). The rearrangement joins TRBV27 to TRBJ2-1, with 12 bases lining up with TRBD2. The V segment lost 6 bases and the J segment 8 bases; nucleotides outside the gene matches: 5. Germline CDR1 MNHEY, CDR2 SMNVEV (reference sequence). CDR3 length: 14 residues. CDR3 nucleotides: TGTGCCAGCAGCCGGACTAGCGGGAAGGATGAGCAGTTCTTC. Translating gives CASSRTSGKDEQFF.

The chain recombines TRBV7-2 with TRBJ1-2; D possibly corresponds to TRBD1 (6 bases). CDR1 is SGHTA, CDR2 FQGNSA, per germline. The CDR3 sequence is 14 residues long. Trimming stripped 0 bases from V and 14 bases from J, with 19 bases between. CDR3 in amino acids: CASSLARGGRVLTF. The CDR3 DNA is TGTGCCAGCAGCTTAGCGCGGGGGGGCCGGGTACTGACCTTC.

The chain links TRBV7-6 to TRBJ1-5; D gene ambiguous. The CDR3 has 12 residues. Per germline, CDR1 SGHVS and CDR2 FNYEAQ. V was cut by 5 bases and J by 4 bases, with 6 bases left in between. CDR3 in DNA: TGTGCCAGCAGCACTGGGAATCAGCCCCAGCATTTT. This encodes CASSTGNQPQHF.

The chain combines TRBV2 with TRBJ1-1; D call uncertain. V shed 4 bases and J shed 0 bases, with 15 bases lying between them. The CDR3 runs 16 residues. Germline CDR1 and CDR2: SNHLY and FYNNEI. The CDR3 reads CASSVEEFPLNTEAFF. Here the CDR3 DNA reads TGTGCCAGCAGTGTGGAGGAGTTCCCCCTGAACACTGAAGCTTTCTTT.

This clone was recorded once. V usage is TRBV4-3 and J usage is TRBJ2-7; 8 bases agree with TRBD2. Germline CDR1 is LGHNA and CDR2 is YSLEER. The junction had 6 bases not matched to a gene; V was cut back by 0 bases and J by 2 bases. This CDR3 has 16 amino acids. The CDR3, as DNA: TGCGCCAGCAGCCAAGAGGGGGCTAGCGGGCCCTACGAGCAGTACTTC. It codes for CASSQEGASGPYEQYF.

DNA for the CDR3: TGTGCCAGCAGTTTATTGAAGGGAGGAGCTTTCTTT. It specifies CASSLLKGGAFF. The rearrangement joins TRBV27 to TRBJ1-1; D is undetermined. The CDR3 loop spans 12 amino acids. Germline V gives CDR1 MNHEY, CDR2 SMNVEV (reference sequence). Deletions cut 1 base from V and 10 bases from J, with 10 bases between.

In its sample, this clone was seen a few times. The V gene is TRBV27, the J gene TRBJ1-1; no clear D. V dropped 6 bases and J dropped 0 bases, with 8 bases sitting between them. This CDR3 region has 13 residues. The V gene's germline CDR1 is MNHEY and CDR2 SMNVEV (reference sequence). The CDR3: CASRRPMNTEAFF. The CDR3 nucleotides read TGTGCCAGCAGAAGACCGATGAACACTGAAGCTTTCTTT.

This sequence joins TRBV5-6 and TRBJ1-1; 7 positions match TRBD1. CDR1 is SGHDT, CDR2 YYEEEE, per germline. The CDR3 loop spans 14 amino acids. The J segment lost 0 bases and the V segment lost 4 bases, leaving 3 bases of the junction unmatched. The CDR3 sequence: CASSPGQMNTEAFF. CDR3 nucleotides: TGTGCCAGCAGCCCGGGACAGATGAACACTGAAGCTTTCTTT.

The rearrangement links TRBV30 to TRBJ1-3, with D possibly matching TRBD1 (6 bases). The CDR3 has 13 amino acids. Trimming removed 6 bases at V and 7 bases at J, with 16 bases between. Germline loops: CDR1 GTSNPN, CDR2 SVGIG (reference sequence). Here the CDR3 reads CACGRGGGNTIYF. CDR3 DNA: TGTGCCTGTGGTCGCGGGGGCGGCAACACCATATATTTT.

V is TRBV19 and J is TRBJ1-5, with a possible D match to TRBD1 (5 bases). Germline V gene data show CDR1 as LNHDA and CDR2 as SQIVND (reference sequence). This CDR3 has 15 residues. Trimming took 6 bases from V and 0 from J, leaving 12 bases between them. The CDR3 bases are TGTGCCAGTAGGAGACAGACATCTAGCAATCAGCCCCAGCATTTT. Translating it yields CASRRQTSSNQPQHF.

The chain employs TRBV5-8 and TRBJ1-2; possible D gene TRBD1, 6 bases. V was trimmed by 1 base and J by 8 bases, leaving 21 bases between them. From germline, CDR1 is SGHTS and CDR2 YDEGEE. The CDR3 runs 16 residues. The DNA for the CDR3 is TGTGCCAGCAGCTTGACCCATACCCAGGGGAATAGGGGCTACACCTTC. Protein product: CASSLTHTQGNRGYTF.

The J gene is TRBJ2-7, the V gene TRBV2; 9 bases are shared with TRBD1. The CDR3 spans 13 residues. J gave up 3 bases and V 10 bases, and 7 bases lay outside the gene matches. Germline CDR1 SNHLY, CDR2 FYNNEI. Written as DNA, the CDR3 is TGTGCCACCCATCCGGGACAGGGCTACGAGCAGTACTTC. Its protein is CATHPGQGYEQYF.

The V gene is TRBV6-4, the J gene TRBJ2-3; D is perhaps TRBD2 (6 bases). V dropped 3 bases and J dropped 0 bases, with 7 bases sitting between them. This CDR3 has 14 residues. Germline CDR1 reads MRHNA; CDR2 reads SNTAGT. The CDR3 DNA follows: TGTGCCAGCAGTGAGGGGGGTAGCACAGATACGCAGTATTTT. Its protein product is CASSEGGSTDTQYF.

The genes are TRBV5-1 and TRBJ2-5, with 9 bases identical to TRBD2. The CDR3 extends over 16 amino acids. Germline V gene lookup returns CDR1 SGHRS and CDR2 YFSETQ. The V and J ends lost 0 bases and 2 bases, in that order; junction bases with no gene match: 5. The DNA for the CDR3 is TGCGCCAGCAGCTTGGGAGCGGGGGGCCTTCAAGAGACCCAGTACTTC. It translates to CASSLGAGGLQETQYF.

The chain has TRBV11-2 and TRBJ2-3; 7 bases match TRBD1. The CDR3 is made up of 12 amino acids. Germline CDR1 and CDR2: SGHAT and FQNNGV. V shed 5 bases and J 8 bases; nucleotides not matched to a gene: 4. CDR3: CASSPDRATQYF. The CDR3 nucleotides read TGTGCCAGCAGCCCTGACAGGGCTACGCAGTATTTT.

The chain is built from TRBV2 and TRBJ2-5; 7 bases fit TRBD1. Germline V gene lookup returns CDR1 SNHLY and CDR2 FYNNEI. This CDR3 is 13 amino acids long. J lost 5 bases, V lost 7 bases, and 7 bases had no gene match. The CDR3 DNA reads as TGTGCCAGCATGACGGGACAGATGGAGACCCAGTACTTC. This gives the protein CASMTGQMETQYF.

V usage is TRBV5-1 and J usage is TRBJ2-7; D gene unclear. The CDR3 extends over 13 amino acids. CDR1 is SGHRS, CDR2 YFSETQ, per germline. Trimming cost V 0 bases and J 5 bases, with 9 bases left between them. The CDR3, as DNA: TGCGCCAGCAGCTTGGACAGCCGGAACGAGCAGTACTTC. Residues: CASSLDSRNEQYF.

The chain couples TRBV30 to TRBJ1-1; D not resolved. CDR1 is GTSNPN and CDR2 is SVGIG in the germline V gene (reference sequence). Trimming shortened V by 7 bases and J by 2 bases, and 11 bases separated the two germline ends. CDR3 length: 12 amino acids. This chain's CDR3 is CASSRANTEAFF. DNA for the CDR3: TGTGCCTCCTCTCGGGCAAACACTGAAGCTTTCTTT.

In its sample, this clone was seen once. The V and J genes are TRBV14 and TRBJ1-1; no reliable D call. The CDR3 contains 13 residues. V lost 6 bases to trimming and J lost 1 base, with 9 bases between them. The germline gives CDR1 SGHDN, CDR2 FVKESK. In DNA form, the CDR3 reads TGTGCCAGCAGTTATCAGGAGAACACTGAAGCTTTCTTT. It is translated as CASSYQENTEAFF.

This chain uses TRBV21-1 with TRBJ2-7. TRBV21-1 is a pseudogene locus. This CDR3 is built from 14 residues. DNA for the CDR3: TGTGCCAGCAGCAAAGTGGGGACGGTCCTAGAGCAGTACTTC. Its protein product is CASSKVGTVLEQYF.

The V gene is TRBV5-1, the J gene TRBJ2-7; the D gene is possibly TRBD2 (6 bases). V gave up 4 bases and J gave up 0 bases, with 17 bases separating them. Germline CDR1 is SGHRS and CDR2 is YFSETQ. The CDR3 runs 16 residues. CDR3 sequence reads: CASSPARGMSSYEQYF. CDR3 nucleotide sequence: TGCGCCAGCAGCCCGGCTCGGGGGATGAGCTCCTACGAGCAGTACTTC.

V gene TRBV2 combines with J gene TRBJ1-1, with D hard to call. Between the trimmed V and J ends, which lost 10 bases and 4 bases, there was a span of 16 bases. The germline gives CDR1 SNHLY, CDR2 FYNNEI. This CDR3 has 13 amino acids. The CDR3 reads CANAPDLPTEAFF. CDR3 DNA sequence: TGTGCCAACGCCCCTGACCTTCCCACTGAAGCTTTCTTT.

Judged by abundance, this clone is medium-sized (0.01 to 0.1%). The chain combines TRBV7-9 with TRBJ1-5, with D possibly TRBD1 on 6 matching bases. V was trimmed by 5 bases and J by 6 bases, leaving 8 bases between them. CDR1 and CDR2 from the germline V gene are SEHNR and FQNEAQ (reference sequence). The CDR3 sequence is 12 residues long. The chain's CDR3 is CASSQQGQPQHF. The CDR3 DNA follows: TGTGCCAGCAGCCAACAGGGTCAGCCCCAGCATTTT.

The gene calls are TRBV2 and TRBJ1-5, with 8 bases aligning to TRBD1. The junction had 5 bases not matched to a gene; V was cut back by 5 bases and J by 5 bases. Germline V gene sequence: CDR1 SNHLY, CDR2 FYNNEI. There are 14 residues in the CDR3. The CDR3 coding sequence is TGTGCCAGCAGTTTACAGGGGGGGGATCAGCCCCAGCATTTT. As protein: CASSLQGGDQPQHF.

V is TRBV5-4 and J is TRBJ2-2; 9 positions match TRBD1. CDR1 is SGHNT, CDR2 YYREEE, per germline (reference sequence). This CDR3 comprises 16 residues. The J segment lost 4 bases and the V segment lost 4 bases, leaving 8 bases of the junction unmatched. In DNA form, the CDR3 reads TGTGCCAGCAGCCCGACAGGGGGGTCGGGCACCGGGGAGCTGTTTTTT. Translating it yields CASSPTGGSGTGELFF.

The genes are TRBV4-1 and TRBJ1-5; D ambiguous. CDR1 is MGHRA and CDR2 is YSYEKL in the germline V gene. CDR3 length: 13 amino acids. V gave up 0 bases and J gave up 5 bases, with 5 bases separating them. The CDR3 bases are TGCGCCAGCAGCCAAGAAGGGCATCAGCCCCAGCATTTT. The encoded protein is CASSQEGHQPQHF.

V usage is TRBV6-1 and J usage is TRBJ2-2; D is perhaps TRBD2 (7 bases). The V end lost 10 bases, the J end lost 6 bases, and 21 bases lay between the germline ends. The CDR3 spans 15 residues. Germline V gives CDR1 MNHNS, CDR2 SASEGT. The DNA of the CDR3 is TGTGCCACATTTGGGGGGGCTGGTGTAGCCGGGGAGCTGTTTTTT. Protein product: CATFGGAGVAGELFF.

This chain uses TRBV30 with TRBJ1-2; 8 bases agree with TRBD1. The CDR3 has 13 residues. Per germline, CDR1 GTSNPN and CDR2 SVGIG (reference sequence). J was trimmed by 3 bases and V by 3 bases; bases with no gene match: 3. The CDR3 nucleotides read TGTGCCTGGAGGGAGACAGGGGACTATGGCTACACCTTC. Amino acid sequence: CAWRETGDYGYTF.